This TCR beta chain derives from a study of blood T cell repertoires in COVID-19. Study-level background: Donors in the United States, Italy and Spain gave samples during acute or convalescent COVID-19. Sample material is recorded as cDNA or gDNA derived from T cells, B-cell-depleted T cells, or PBMCs.

V dropped 2 bases and J dropped 1 base, with 12 bases sitting between them. CDR3 length equals 15 residues. Germline V gene data show CDR1 as SGHAT and CDR2 as FQNNGV. Authors' processing steps: Quantification of nucleated cells was approximated via reference gene primer amplification. TCRdb's table, derived via immunoSEQ multiplex PCR, lists solely in-frame clones and lacks some. The V and J calls and clone size are taken from that table; D and trimming were inferred from the DNA. Among about 76,000 clones listed, 75% to 90% were seen once. The sequencing sample was made of peripheral blood. This chain connects TRBV11-2 to TRBJ2-7; D uncertain. The clonotype was recovered from a human donor in a cohort sampled during active COVID-19. DNA of the CDR3: TGTGCCAGCAGCTTACAATTCAGCGAGTCCTACGAGCAGTACTTC. It specifies CASSLQFSESYEQYF.